Below are 11 T cell receptor beta chains sequenced from a single sample in a study of CD8 T cells in ankylosing spondylitis. TCRdb called the 5' RACE reads again in MiXCR, with one record for every CDR3 protein. There are roughly 250,000 distinct CDR3 sequences in the sample; about 11% occur only once, and 2.6% lies in the top ten. Sequenced material: blood, either unsorted or a sorted T cell fraction (not recorded which). Receptors originate from a male donor with ankylosing spondylitis or in good health (not recorded which).

In its sample, this clonotype was seen a few times. V usage is TRBV18 and J usage is TRBJ2-3; TRBD2 matches 9 bases. The CDR3 is made up of 12 amino acids. Per the germline V gene, CDR1 is KGHSH and CDR2 is LQKENI. V was pared by 6 bases and J by 14 bases, with 9 bases of the junction left unmatched. The CDR3 loop reads CASSPRGTSWYF. The CDR3 DNA reads as TGTGCCAGCTCCCCGAGAGGGACTAGCTGGTATTTT.

This clonotype came up many times. The chain couples TRBV4-1 to TRBJ2-1; TRBD2 is a possible D gene (6 bases). Trimming stripped 4 bases from V and 0 bases from J, with 13 bases between. Looked up from germline, CDR1 is MGHRA and CDR2 is YSYEKL. This CDR3 is built from 16 residues. The chain's CDR3 is CASSRAAGSSYNEQFF. For the CDR3, the DNA is TGCGCCAGCAGCCGCGCTGCGGGGAGCTCCTACAATGAGCAGTTCTTC.

The chain links TRBV10-1 to TRBJ2-3, with a possible D match to TRBD1 (5 bases). V lost 4 bases, J lost 2 bases, and 19 bases lay in between. There are 17 residues in the CDR3. CDR1 is WNHNN and CDR2 is SYGVQD in the germline V gene (reference sequence). CDR3 bases: TGCGCCAGCAGTGGTTCACTGACAGTCCCCTCCACAGATACGCAGTATTTT. Amino acid sequence: CASSGSLTVPSTDTQYF.

This clonotype was observed many times. V is TRBV7-7 and J is TRBJ2-1; D is unresolved. Germline CDR1 SSHAT, CDR2 FNYEAQ (reference sequence). This CDR3 region has 15 residues. Trimming pared 5 bases from V and 0 bases from J, leaving 11 bases between. DNA for the CDR3: TGTGCCAGCAGCCTCGACTCCCTCTCCTACAATGAGCAGTTCTTC. Its translation is CASSLDSLSYNEQFF.

The CDR3 loop is CASSFSGLVQETQYF. DNA for the CDR3: TGTGCCAGCAGCTTTTCCGGACTAGTCCAAGAGACCCAGTACTTC. This chain uses TRBV7-2 with TRBJ2-5; 7 bases are a match to TRBD2. The junction had 5 bases not matched to a gene; V was cut back by 3 bases and J by 1 base. This CDR3 contains 15 residues. The germline CDR1 and CDR2 sequences are SGHTA and FQGNSA.

This clonotype was recorded at least ten times. This sequence joins TRBV15 and TRBJ1-1; D remains unclear. The CDR3 length is 14 residues. V lost 0 bases and J 6 bases, leaving 11 bases between the germline ends. The germline gives CDR1 LNHNV, CDR2 YYDKDF (reference sequence). CDR3 residues: CATSREQRVPEAFF. CDR3 DNA sequence: TGTGCCACCAGCAGAGAACAGAGGGTCCCTGAAGCTTTCTTT.

This clonotype was counted at least ten times. The chain has TRBV12-3 or TRBV12-4 and TRBJ2-2; the D is unclear. The CDR3 contains 13 residues. V gave up 4 bases and J gave up 7 bases, with 10 bases separating them. The CDR3, as DNA: TGTGCCAGCAGTTGGAACCCGGGCGGGGAGCTGTTTTTT. It specifies CASSWNPGGELFF.

This clonotype was counted at least ten times. This rearrangement joins TRBV4-1 to TRBJ2-5; 13 bases are shared with TRBD2. This CDR3 is built from 18 residues. V was pared by 3 bases and J by 2 bases, with 9 bases of the junction left unmatched. In germline, CDR1 is MGHRA, CDR2 YSYEKL. This chain's CDR3 is CASSQGMGGLAGQETQYF. The CDR3 region has the DNA TGCGCCAGCAGCCAGGGCATGGGGGGACTAGCGGGGCAAGAGACCCAGTACTTC.

The table lists this clonotype with many counts. This chain links TRBV4-1 with TRBJ1-2; D is perhaps TRBD1 (6 bases). The CDR3 covers 15 residues. V lost 4 bases to trimming and J lost 0 bases, with 12 bases between them. In germline, CDR1 is MGHRA, CDR2 YSYEKL. The CDR3 here is CASSRGHRANYGYTF. The CDR3 DNA sequence: TGCGCCAGCAGCCGGGGGCACAGGGCTAACTATGGCTACACCTTC.

This clonotype has ten or more counts. This chain connects TRBV20-1 to TRBJ2-5, with D unclear. V lost 6 bases and J lost 5, with 13 bases in between. The CDR3 has 12 residues. CDR1 and CDR2 from the germline V gene are DFQATT and SNEGSKA (reference sequence). The CDR3 reads CSAAYTQETQYF. CDR3 bases: TGCAGTGCCGCGTATACCCAGGAGACCCAGTACTTC.

This clonotype was picked up many times. The rearrangement uses TRBV30 and TRBJ2-1; no definite D call. Trimming stripped 4 bases from V and 7 bases from J, with 14 bases between. CDR1 is GTSNPN and CDR2 is SVGIG in the germline V gene (reference sequence). The CDR3 is 13 residues long. As DNA, the CDR3 is TGTGCCTGGACCCGCAGGTGGGTGAATGAGCAGTTCTTC. Translation gives CAWTRRWVNEQFF.